This note documents a single T cell receptor beta chain sequence. As yet, its antigen is unknown. Clones were sequenced by immunoSEQ multiplex PCR, and TCRdb holds only the in-frame ones, with some missing. The table records 2 million to 2.5 million clones, roughly 93% of them present only once. The CDR3 sequence is 16 residues long. Trimming cost V 2 bases and J 1 base, with 14 bases left between them. Germline assignment: CDR1 SGHTA and CDR2 FQGTGA. This sample is part of a study of shared clonotypes between healthy human individuals. Study-wide background: CD8 memory received one plate per donor, CD8 naive two, CD4 memory three and CD4 naive three.

Overall study findings and caveats: An anticipated effect of sequencing depth on clonotype sharing among donors was recognized.

Sequenced: naive CD4+ T cells from PBMCs. The subset is: CD45RA+ positively selected. This chain joins TRBV7-3 and TRBJ1-1; perhaps TRBD1 as D (5 bases). This clonotype was sampled from a man aged 18-30 years in good health. Some clones in this sample may be carry-over from other donors' samples. This CDR3 is CASSLSGGLGNTEAFF. The DNA of the CDR3 is TGTGCCAGCAGCTTATCTGGGGGACTGGGGAACACTGAAGCTTTCTTT.